Shown below are 27 T cell receptor beta chains from a single sample sequenced in a study of T cell changes during pregnancy in multiple sclerosis. TCRdb's table, derived via immunoSEQ multiplex PCR, lists solely in-frame clones and lacks some. The sample contains some 77,000 clones, approximately 92% of which appear only once. This specimen consisted of peripheral blood, obtained in the second trimester of pregnancy. The receptors here all came from a female donor in good health, enrolled as a control in a pregnancy study.

The chain couples TRBV5-6 to TRBJ1-5; possible D gene TRBD1, 6 bases. The CDR3 length is 14 residues. Trimming took off 0 bases at V and 9 bases at J, with 13 bases between the two ends. Germline assignment: CDR1 SGHDT and CDR2 YYEEEE. CDR3 in DNA: TGTGCCAGCAGCTTGGCAGGGGCGCGGACGCCCCAGCATTTT. As protein: CASSLAGARTPQHF.

A few counts support this clone. The chain uses TRBV14 and TRBJ1-1; D gene uncertain. CDR3 length equals 15 residues. The V gene lost 2 bases and the J gene lost 3 bases, with 13 bases spanning the gap. CDR1 SGHDN and CDR2 FVKESK come from the germline V gene. The CDR3 is CASSQMGRGYTEAFF. CDR3 sequence (DNA): TGTGCCAGCAGCCAAATGGGTCGGGGATACACTGAAGCTTTCTTT.

A word on this clone: The junction departs from germline at one end; a sequencing error may be responsible. The J gene is TRBJ1-2, the V gene TRBV7-7; TRBD1 is a possible D gene (5 bases). The length of the CDR3 is 15 residues. Germline CDR1 SSHAT, CDR2 FNYEAQ (reference sequence). The CDR3 nucleotides are TGTGCTAGCAGCTACCGACAGCCAGCTAACTATGGCTACACCTTC. Protein: CASSYRQPANYGYTF.

V is TRBV27 and J is TRBJ2-6; 7 positions agree with TRBD2. Germline V gives CDR1 MNHEY, CDR2 SMNVEV (reference sequence). V shed 5 bases and J 0 bases; nucleotides not matched to a gene: 4. The CDR3 contains 16 residues. CDR3: CASSPAGISGANVLTF. Here the CDR3 DNA reads TGTGCCAGCAGTCCAGCGGGGATCTCTGGGGCCAACGTCCTGACTTTC.

This chain uses TRBV6-5 with TRBJ2-7; TRBD1 matches 8 bases. Germline loops: CDR1 MNHEY, CDR2 SVGAGI. Trimming took 6 bases from V and 0 from J; bases not matched to a gene: 7. The CDR3 loop spans 15 amino acids. CDR3 nucleotides: TGTGCCAGCAGAGTACGGGACAGGCGCTCCTACGAGCAGTACTTC. Translating gives CASRVRDRRSYEQYF.

V is TRBV28 and J is TRBJ1-6; 7 bases fit TRBD1. This CDR3 spans 16 amino acids. V was pared by 6 bases and J by 0 bases, with 5 bases of the junction left unmatched. The germline V gene encodes CDR1 MDHEN and CDR2 SYDVKM. The CDR3 coding sequence is TGTGCCAGCAGGAAGGGACAGAGCTCCTATAATTCACCCCTCCACTTT. This translates into CASRKGQSSYNSPLHF. Full variable domain (rest looked up from reference TRBV28 and TRBJ1-6): DVKVTQSSRYLVKRTGEKVFLECVQDMDHENMFWYRQDPGLGLRLIYFSYDVKMKEKGDIPEGYSVSREKKERFSLILESASTNQTSMYLCASRKGQSSYNSPLHFGNGTRLTVT.

The gene calls are TRBV4-3 and TRBJ2-1, with 7 positions matching TRBD1. Germline values: CDR1 LGHNA, CDR2 YSLEER. This CDR3 comprises 15 residues. The V gene end was trimmed by 0 bases and the J gene end by 5 bases; junction bases not matched to a gene: 4. DNA of the CDR3: TGCGCCAGCAGCCAAGATGGCAGGGGGAACAATGAGCAGTTCTTC. It is translated as CASSQDGRGNNEQFF.

The V gene is TRBV10-3, the J gene TRBJ1-3, with 7 bases matching TRBD1. The CDR3 runs 13 residues. Germline V gene data show CDR1 as ENHRY and CDR2 as SYGVKD. V was pared by 2 bases and J by 8 bases, with 3 bases of the junction left unmatched. This chain's CDR3 is CAISERQGHTIYF. In DNA form, the CDR3 reads TGTGCCATCAGTGAGCGACAGGGACACACCATATATTTT.

V usage is TRBV2 and J usage is TRBJ2-1, with D perhaps TRBD1 (5 bases). This CDR3 spans 12 amino acids. Trimming stripped 3 bases from V and 8 bases from J, with 8 bases between. Germline CDR1 reads SNHLY; CDR2 reads FYNNEI. The CDR3 coding sequence is TGTGCCAGCAGTGAGCAGGGCTATGAGCAGTTCTTC. Its translation: CASSEQGYEQFF. The whole variable domain, filled in from reference TRBV2 and TRBJ2-1, reads EPEVTQTPSHQVTQMGQEVILRCVPISNHLYFYWYRQILGQKVEFLVSFYNNEISEKSEIFDDQFSVERPDGSNFTLKIRSTKLEDSAMYFCASSEQGYEQFFGPGTRLTVL.

The chain has TRBV21-1 and TRBJ1-2; the table's D call, TRBD1, has no DNA check behind it. TRBV21-1 is a recognized pseudogene. CDR3 length: 14 amino acids. CDR3: CASIGQGSRYGYTF. In DNA, the CDR3 is TGTGCCAGCATAGGACAGGGGAGTCGTTATGGCTACACCTTC.

The chain links TRBV14 to TRBJ2-2; TRBD2 is a possible D gene (5 bases). Germline-derived CDR1 and CDR2 are SGHDN and FVKESK. V was clipped by 4 bases and J by 5 bases, with 14 bases between them. The CDR3 runs 15 residues. In nucleotides, the CDR3 is TGTGCCAGCAGCCCATTCGGGGTGCGGACCGGGGAGCTGTTTTTT. Translation: CASSPFGVRTGELFF.

The rearrangement joins TRBV6-6 to TRBJ2-1, with 13 bases fitting TRBD2. From germline, CDR1 is MNHNY and CDR2 SVGAGI (reference sequence). The CDR3 is 15 residues long. With V trimmed by 10 bases and J by 4 bases, 7 bases remained unmatched. The CDR3: CAIGLTSGGYNEQFF. The CDR3 coding sequence is TGTGCCATAGGACTGACTAGCGGGGGGTACAATGAGCAGTTCTTC.

The V gene is TRBV6-4, the J gene TRBJ2-1; the match to TRBD2 covers 12 bases. The CDR3 totals 16 residues. Unmatched junction bases numbered 6, after V lost 4 bases and J lost 5 bases. The V gene's germline CDR1 is MRHNA and CDR2 SNTAGT. The CDR3 protein is CASSASLAGGDNEQFF. CDR3 coding DNA: TGTGCCAGCAGTGCCTCACTAGCGGGGGGTGACAATGAGCAGTTCTTC.

This chain joins TRBV4-1 and TRBJ1-2; D is uncertain. V dropped 1 base and J dropped 3 bases, with 12 bases sitting between them. Germline lookup yields CDR1 MGHRA and CDR2 YSYEKL. The CDR3 covers 15 residues. The CDR3 nucleotides are TGCGCCAGCAGCCAAGTCCGGGGTTTGGACTATGGCTACACCTTC. As protein: CASSQVRGLDYGYTF.

CDR3 sequence: CASSLGGTTGELFF. The CDR3 nucleotides are TGTGCCAGCAGCTTAGGTGGGACTACCGGGGAGCTGTTTTTT. This chain connects TRBV7-8 to TRBJ2-2; a possible D gene is TRBD2 (6 bases). V was cut by 1 base and J by 5 bases, with 8 bases left in between. The CDR3 consists of 14 residues. Germline assignment: CDR1 SGHVS and CDR2 FQNEAQ.

There are a few counts of this clone. The chain recombines TRBV19 with TRBJ1-6; D ambiguous. V lost 5 bases and J lost 11, with 16 bases in between. The length of the CDR3 is 14 residues. Germline CDR1 LNHDA, CDR2 SQIVND (reference sequence). This CDR3 is CASSFGSESAPLHF. The CDR3 DNA follows: TGTGCCAGTAGTTTTGGATCGGAGTCCGCACCCCTCCACTTT.

This chain connects TRBV9 to TRBJ2-3; no clear D. V lost 7 bases to trimming and J lost 6 bases, with 9 bases between them. The CDR3 contains 11 residues. From germline, CDR1 is SGDLS and CDR2 YYNGEE. CDR3 coding DNA: TGTGCCAGCGGCGGCAGGGATACGCAGTATTTT. Translation gives CASGGRDTQYF.

The gene calls are TRBV9 and TRBJ2-2; TRBD2 aligns across 13 bases. CDR3 length equals 16 residues. After removal of 7 bases from V and 4 bases from J, the junction contained 7 bases not matched to a gene. Germline lookup yields CDR1 SGDLS and CDR2 YYNGEE. Written as DNA, the CDR3 is TGTGCCAGCGGGGGCCGACTAGCGGGGGGCACCGGGGAGCTGTTTTTT. Amino acids: CASGGRLAGGTGELFF.

The chain combines TRBV5-1 with TRBJ1-4; no clear D. CDR3 size: 16 residues. V was trimmed by 1 base and J by 1 base, leaving 11 bases between them. Germline V gene data show CDR1 as SGHRS and CDR2 as YFSETQ. CDR3 sequence: CASSLITSGTNEKLFF. Here the CDR3 DNA reads TGCGCCAGCAGCTTGATCACGTCCGGAACTAATGAAAAACTGTTTTTT. Full variable domain (outside the CDR3, taken from reference TRBV5-1 and TRBJ1-4): KAGVTQTPRYLIKTRGQQVTLSCSPISGHRSVSWYQQTPGQGLQFLFEYFSETQRNKGNFPGRFSGRQFSNSRSEMNVSTLELGDSALYLCASSLITSGTNEKLFFGSGTQLSVL.

CDR3 protein: CASSTLGTSVSTDTQYF. The CDR3 DNA reads TGTGCCAGTAGTACGCTAGGAACTAGCGTTAGCACAGATACGCAGTATTTT. V gene TRBV19 combines with J gene TRBJ2-3, with 7 bases aligning to TRBD2. The CDR3 totals 17 residues. V dropped 4 bases and J dropped 0; count of bases not matched to a gene: 10. Germline V gene data show CDR1 as LNHDA and CDR2 as SQIVND (reference sequence).

J is TRBJ1-2 and V is TRBV2, with D maybe TRBD1 (5 bases). V lost 0 bases to trimming and J lost 6 bases, with 14 bases between them. The length of the CDR3 is 15 residues. The V gene's germline CDR1 is SNHLY and CDR2 FYNNEI. This CDR3 is CASSEASRGGDGYTF. DNA of the CDR3: TGTGCCAGCAGTGAAGCCTCTCGAGGAGGGGATGGCTACACCTTC.

The chain has TRBV7-2 and TRBJ1-3, with 9 bases aligning to TRBD1. The V and J ends lost 6 bases and 3 bases, in that order; junction bases with no gene match: 6. The CDR3 length is 15 residues. In germline, CDR1 is SGHTA, CDR2 FQGNSA. CDR3 sequence (DNA): TGTGCCAGCAGTCGGGGACAGGGTTTTGGAAACACCATATATTTT. Translation gives CASSRGQGFGNTIYF.

CDR3 residues: CASSSGQNNQPQHF. The CDR3 bases are TGTGCCAGCAGTTCCGGACAGAACAATCAGCCCCAGCATTTT. The rearrangement joins TRBV2 to TRBJ1-5; D might be TRBD1 (6 bases). Germline V gene data show CDR1 as SNHLY and CDR2 as FYNNEI. The ends were cut back, 5 bases at V and 3 bases at J, with 11 bases in the middle. CDR3 length: 14 residues.

The rearrangement links TRBV25-1 to TRBJ1-4; D gene ambiguous. Looked up from germline, CDR1 is MGHDK and CDR2 is SYGVNS. The CDR3 contains 13 residues. The germline V and J ends were trimmed by 6 bases and 5 bases, with 10 bases remaining between them. As DNA, the CDR3 is TGTGCCAGCAGGGGTAGGAGAAATGAAAAACTGTTTTTT. Its protein is CASRGRRNEKLFF.

This chain connects TRBV7-2 to TRBJ2-3; 10 positions match TRBD2. The germline gives CDR1 SGHTA, CDR2 FQGNSA. The CDR3 sequence is 13 residues long. Trimming took 6 bases from V and 6 from J; bases not matched to a gene: 3. CDR3 amino acids: CASSQAGGDTQYF. The CDR3 DNA sequence: TGTGCCAGCAGTCAAGCGGGGGGGGATACGCAGTATTTT.

This chain links TRBV5-6 with TRBJ2-2, with TRBD1 identical over 8 bases. Unmatched junction bases numbered 5, after V lost 5 bases and J lost 8 bases. This CDR3 spans 13 amino acids. CDR1 and CDR2 (germline): SGHDT, YYEEEE. The CDR3 reads CASSQTGDGELFF. In DNA form, the CDR3 reads TGTGCCAGCAGTCAGACAGGGGATGGGGAGCTGTTTTTT.

The V gene is TRBV27, the J gene TRBJ1-1, with 7 bases that match TRBD1. The junction had 7 bases not matched to a gene; V was cut back by 4 bases and J by 2 bases. The CDR3 is 15 amino acids. The germline gives CDR1 MNHEY, CDR2 SMNVEV (reference sequence). This chain's CDR3 is CASSSSGTVNTEAFF. DNA of the CDR3: TGTGCCAGCAGTTCCTCGGGGACAGTTAACACTGAAGCTTTCTTT.